Listed here are 5 T cell receptor beta chains from one sample, sequenced in a study of technical replicates of blood from several donors. Clones were read by immunoSEQ multiplex PCR, and TCRdb kept only the in-frame ones, dropping some. Of some 73,000 clones listed, roughly 90% are singletons. What was sequenced was PBMCs. Every receptor here comes from a human donor in good health. Some clones in this sample may be carry-over from other donors' samples.

The V call is TRBV6-5, the J call TRBJ2-2; 7 bases fit TRBD1. Losses at the gene ends were 6 bases for V and 6 bases for J; bases not matched to a gene: 4. Germline CDR1 reads MNHEY; CDR2 reads SVGAGI. The CDR3 consists of 13 residues. CDR3 protein: CASSQTGAGELFF. The CDR3 nucleotides read TGTGCCAGCAGCCAAACAGGGGCCGGGGAGCTGTTTTTT.

A remark on this clone: Other nucleotide sequences in the sample specify the same CDR3. This chain's CDR3 is CASSSSLAGASTDTQYF. CDR3 sequence (DNA): TGTGCCAGCAGCTCAAGCCTAGCGGGGGCGTCCACAGATACGCAGTATTTT. The V call is TRBV7-2, the J call TRBJ2-3; TRBD2 agrees at 10 bases. Trimming at V came to 4 bases and at J to 2 bases, leaving 9 bases not matched to a gene. Germline CDR1 reads SGHTA; CDR2 reads FQGNSA. This CDR3 has 17 residues. The full variable domain, with the rest looked up from reference TRBV7-2 and TRBJ2-3, is GAGVSQSPSNKVTEKGKDVELRCDPISGHTALYWYRQSLGQGLEFLIYFQGNSAPDKSGLPSDRFSAERTGGSVSTLTIQRTQQEDSAVYLCASSSSLAGASTDTQYFGPGTRLTVL.

The J gene is TRBJ2-1, the V gene TRBV5-1, with 7 nucleotides matching TRBD2. Germline trimming cut 0 bases from V and 6 bases from J; bases unmatched to any gene: 6. CDR3 size: 15 residues. Per germline, CDR1 SGHRS and CDR2 YFSETQ. CDR3 amino acids: CASSLVMVAGNEQFF. CDR3 in DNA: TGCGCCAGCAGCTTGGTAATGGTAGCGGGCAATGAGCAGTTCTTC.

The rearrangement joins TRBV4-3 to TRBJ1-4; 9 bases map to TRBD1. Trimming removed 4 bases from V and 6 bases from J; junction bases left unmatched: 9. Germline V gives CDR1 LGHNA, CDR2 YSLEER. The CDR3 is 16 residues long. The CDR3 bases are TGCGCCAGCAGCCCAAACCGGGACAGGGTGGATGAAAAACTGTTTTTT. It codes for CASSPNRDRVDEKLFF.

This chain links TRBV30 with TRBJ1-1; 10 bases are shared with TRBD1. J gave up 7 bases and V 5 bases, and 7 bases lay outside the gene matches. The V gene's germline CDR1 is GTSNPN and CDR2 SVGIG (reference sequence). The CDR3 has 13 residues. The CDR3 DNA sequence: TGTGCCTGGGGACAGGGGGGGAAGGGTGAAGCTTTCTTT. Its protein product is CAWGQGGKGEAFF.